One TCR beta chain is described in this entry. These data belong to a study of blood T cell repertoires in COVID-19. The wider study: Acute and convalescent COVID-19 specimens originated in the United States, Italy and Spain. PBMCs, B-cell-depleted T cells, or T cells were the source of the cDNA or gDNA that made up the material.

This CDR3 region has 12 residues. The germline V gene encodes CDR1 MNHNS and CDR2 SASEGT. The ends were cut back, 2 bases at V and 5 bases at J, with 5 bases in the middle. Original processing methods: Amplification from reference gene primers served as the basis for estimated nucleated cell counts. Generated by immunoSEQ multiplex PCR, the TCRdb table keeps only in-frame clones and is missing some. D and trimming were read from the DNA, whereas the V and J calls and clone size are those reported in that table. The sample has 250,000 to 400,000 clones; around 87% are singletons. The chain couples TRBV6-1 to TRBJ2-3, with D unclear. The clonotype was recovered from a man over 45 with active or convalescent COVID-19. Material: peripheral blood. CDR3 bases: TGTGCCAGCAGTGAACTAGGAGATACGCAGTATTTT. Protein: CASSELGDTQYF.